This T cell receptor (beta chain) appears in the sequencing data of a study of beta chain features in type 1 diabetes. CD45RO/CCR7/CD25/CD127/CD95/CD27 staining was used to isolate CD4+ naive, central memory, regulatory and stem cell-like memory cells by sorting. Trimming took 7 bases from V and 8 from J; bases not matched to a gene: 7. Germline loops: CDR1 MNHEY, CDR2 SMNVEV (reference sequence). The CDR3 runs to 14 residues. With respect to this clone: The antigen is unknown.

Isolated RNA was reverse transcribed in full, so expressed TCRB transcripts were sequenced. TCRdb's copy holds only in-frame clones and misses some; the assay was immunoSEQ multiplex PCR. This table holds around 310,000 clones, about 14% found once. General study findings and limits: Type 1 diabetes patients showed a moderate but significant shortening of TCRB CDR3s in all four CD4+ subsets.

This chain connects TRBV27 to TRBJ1-4; 10 positions match TRBD1. Sequencing was done on a sample of naive CD4+ T cells from blood. The receptor was isolated from a woman between 18 and 30 years old with type 1 diabetes. DNA of the CDR3: TGTGCCAGCAAAAGACAGGGGGCGGGAGAAAAACTGTTTTTT. Its protein is CASKRQGAGEKLFF. Supplemented by reference TRBV27 and TRBJ1-4, the full variable domain reads EAQVTQNPRYLITVTGKKLTVTCSQNMNHEYMSWYRQDPGLGLRQIYYSMNVEVTDKGDVPEGYKVSRKEKRNFPLILESPSPNQTSLYFCASKRQGAGEKLFFGSGTQLSVL.